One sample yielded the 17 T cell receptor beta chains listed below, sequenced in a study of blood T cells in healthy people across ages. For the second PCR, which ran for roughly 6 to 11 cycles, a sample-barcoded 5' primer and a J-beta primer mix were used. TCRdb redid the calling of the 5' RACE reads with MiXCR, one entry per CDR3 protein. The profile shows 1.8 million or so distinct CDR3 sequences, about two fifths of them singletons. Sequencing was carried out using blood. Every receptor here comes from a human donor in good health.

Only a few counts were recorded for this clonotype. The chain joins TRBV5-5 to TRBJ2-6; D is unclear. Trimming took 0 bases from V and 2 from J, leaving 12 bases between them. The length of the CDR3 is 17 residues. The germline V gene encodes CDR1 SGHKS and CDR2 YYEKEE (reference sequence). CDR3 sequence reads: CASSLGGLLPGANVLTF. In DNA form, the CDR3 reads TGTGCCAGCAGCTTGGGGGGTTTACTCCCTGGGGCCAACGTCCTGACTTTC.

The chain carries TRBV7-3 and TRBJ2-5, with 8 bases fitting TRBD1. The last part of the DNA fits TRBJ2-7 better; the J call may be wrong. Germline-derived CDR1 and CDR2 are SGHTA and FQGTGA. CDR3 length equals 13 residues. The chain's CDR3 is CASSAQQGGEQYF. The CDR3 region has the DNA TGTGCCAGCAGCGCGCAACAGGGGGGCGAGCAGTACTTC.

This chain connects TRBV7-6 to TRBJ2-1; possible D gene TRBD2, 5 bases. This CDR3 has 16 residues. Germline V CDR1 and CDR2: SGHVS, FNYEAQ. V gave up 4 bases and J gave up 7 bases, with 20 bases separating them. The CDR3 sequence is CASSYRGQAPGNEQFF. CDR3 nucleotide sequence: TGTGCCAGCAGCTATCGAGGGCAGGCCCCGGGTAATGAGCAGTTCTTC. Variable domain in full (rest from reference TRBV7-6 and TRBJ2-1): GAGVSQSPRYKVTKRGQDVALRCDPISGHVSLYWYRQALGQGPEFLTYFNYEAQQDKSGLPNDRFSAERPEGSISTLTIQRTEQRDSAMYRCASSYRGQAPGNEQFFGPGTRLTVL.

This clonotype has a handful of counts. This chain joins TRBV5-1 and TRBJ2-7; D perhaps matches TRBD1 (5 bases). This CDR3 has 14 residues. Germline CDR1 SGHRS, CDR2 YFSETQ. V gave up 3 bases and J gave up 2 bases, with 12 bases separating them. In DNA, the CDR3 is TGCGCCAGCAGCTCCTCGACAGACCCCTACGAGCAGTACTTC. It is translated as CASSSSTDPYEQYF. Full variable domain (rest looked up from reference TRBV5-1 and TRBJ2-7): KAGVTQTPRYLIKTRGQQVTLSCSPISGHRSVSWYQQTPGQGLQFLFEYFSETQRNKGNFPGRFSGRQFSNSRSEMNVSTLELGDSALYLCASSSSTDPYEQYFGPGTRLTVT.

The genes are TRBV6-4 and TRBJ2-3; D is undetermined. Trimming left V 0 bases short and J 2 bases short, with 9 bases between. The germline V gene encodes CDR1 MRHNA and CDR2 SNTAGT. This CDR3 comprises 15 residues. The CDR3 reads CASSDSSTATDTQYF. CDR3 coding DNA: TGTGCCAGCAGTGACTCGAGCACAGCCACAGATACGCAGTATTTT.

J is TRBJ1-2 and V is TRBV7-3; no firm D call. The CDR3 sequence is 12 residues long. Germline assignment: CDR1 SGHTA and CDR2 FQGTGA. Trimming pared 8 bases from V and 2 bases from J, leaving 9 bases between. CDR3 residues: CASGESNYGYTF. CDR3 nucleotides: TGTGCCAGCGGTGAGAGCAACTATGGCTACACCTTC.

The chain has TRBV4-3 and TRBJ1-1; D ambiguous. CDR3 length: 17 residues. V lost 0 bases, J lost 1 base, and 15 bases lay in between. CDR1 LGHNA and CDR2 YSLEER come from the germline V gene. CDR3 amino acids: CASSQDPGRGQNTEAFF. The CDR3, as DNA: TGCGCCAGCAGCCAAGATCCCGGTCGAGGCCAGAACACTGAAGCTTTCTTT.

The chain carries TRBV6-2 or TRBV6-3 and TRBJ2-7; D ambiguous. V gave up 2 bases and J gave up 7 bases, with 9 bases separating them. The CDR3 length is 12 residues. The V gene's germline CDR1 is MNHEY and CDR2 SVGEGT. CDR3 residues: CASSYPAREQYF. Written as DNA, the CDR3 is TGTGCCAGCAGTTACCCCGCTCGGGAGCAGTACTTC.

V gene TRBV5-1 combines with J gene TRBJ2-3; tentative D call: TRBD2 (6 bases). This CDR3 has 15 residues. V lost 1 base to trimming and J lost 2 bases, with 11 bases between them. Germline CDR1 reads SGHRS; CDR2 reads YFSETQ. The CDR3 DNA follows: TGCGCCAGCAGCTTGACTAGCAGGGACACAGATACGCAGTATTTT. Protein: CASSLTSRDTDTQYF.

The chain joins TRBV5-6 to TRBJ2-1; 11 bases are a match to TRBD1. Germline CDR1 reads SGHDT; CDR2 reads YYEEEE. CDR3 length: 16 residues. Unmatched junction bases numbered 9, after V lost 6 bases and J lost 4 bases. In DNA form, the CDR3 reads TGTGCCAGCAATCACCCCGGGACAGGGGGGTACAATGAGCAGTTCTTC. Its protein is CASNHPGTGGYNEQFF.

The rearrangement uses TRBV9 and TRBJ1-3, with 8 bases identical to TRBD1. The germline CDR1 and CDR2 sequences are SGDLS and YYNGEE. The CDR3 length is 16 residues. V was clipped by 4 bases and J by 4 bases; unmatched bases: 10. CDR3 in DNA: TGTGCCAGCAGCACCCGGACAGGGCTATCGGGAAACACCATATATTTT. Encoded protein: CASSTRTGLSGNTIYF. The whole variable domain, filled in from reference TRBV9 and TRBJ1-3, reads DSGVTQTPKHLITATGQRVTLRCSPRSGDLSVYWYQQSLDQGLQFLIQYYNGEERAKGNILERFSAQQFPDLHSELNLSSLELGDSALYFCASSTRTGLSGNTIYFGEGSWLTVV.

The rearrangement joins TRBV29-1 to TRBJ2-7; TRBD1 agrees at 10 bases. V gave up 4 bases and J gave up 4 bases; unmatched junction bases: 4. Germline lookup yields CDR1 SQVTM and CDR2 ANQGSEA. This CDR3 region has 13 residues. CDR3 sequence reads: CSVATGGLYEQYF. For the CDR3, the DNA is TGCAGCGTTGCGACAGGGGGCCTGTACGAGCAGTACTTC.

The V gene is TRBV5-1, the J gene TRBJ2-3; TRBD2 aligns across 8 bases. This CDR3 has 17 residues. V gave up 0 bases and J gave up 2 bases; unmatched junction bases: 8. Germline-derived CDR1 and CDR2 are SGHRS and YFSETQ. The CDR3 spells CASSLGIAGPSTDTQYF. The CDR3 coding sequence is TGCGCCAGCAGCTTGGGAATAGCGGGGCCTTCCACAGATACGCAGTATTTT.

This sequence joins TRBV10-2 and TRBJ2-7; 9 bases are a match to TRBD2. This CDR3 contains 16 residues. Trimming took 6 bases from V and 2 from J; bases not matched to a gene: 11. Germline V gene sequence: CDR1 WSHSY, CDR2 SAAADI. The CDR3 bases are TGCGCCAGCAGGCTAATAGCGGGGGACCATACCTACGAGCAGTACTTC. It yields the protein CASRLIAGDHTYEQYF.

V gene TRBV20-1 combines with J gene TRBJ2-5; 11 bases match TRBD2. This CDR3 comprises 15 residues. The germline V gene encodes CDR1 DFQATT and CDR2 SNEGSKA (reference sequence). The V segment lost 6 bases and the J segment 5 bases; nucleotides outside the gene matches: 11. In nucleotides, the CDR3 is TGCAGTGCCTCCCAAATAGCGGGGGGGCTGGAGACCCAGTACTTC. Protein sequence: CSASQIAGGLETQYF.

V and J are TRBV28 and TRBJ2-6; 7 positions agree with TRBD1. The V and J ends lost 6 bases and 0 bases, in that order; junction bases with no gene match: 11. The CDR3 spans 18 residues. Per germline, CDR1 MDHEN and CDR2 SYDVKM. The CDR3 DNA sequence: TGTGCCAGCAGACAAACCGGGACAGAATACTCTGGGGCCAACGTCCTGACTTTC. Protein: CASRQTGTEYSGANVLTF.

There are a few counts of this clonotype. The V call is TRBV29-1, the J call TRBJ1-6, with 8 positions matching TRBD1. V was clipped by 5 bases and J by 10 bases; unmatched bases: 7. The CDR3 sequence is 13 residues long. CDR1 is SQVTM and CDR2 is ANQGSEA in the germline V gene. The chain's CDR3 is CSVQQGVDSPLHF. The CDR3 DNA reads TGCAGCGTTCAACAGGGGGTAGACTCACCCCTCCACTTT.